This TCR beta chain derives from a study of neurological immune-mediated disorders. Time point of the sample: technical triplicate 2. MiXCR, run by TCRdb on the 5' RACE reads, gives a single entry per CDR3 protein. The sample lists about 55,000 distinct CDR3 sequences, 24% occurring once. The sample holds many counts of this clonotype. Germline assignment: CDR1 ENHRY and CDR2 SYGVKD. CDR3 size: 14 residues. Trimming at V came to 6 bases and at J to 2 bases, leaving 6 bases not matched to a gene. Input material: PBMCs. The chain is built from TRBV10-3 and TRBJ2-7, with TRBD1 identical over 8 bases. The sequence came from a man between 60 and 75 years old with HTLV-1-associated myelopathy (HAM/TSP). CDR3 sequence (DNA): TGTGCCATCAGCTTAGGACAGGGTACCTACGAGCAGTACTTC. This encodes CAISLGQGTYEQYF.